The 3 T cell receptor beta chains reported below all come from one sample, sequenced in a study of siplizumab effects on memory and regulatory T cells. Clones were sequenced by immunoSEQ multiplex PCR, and TCRdb holds only the in-frame ones, with some missing. This sample yields approximately 94,000 clones, of which 75% to 95% are seen a single time; 0.14% to 0.15% belongs to the top ten. Specimen: CD4+ T cells sorted from blood. The receptors originated from a human donor in good health.

The chain employs TRBV5-6 and TRBJ1-2; D ambiguous. V lost 5 bases, J lost 2 bases, and 10 bases lay in between. CDR1 SGHDT and CDR2 YYEEEE come from the germline V gene. The CDR3 has 13 amino acids. In DNA form, the CDR3 reads TGTGCCAGCAGTTCGGACGGAAACTATGGCTACACCTTC. This sequence encodes CASSSDGNYGYTF.

The CDR3 bases are TGTGCCAGCAGTTTACAGACAGGGGGCGACTATGGCTACACCTTC. It yields the protein CASSLQTGGDYGYTF. The V call is TRBV28, the J call TRBJ1-2, with 10 positions matching TRBD1. The CDR3 runs 15 residues. Germline V gene lookup returns CDR1 MDHEN and CDR2 SYDVKM. V shed 2 bases, J shed 3 bases, and the junction held 3 bases outside the gene matches.

This chain uses TRBV19 with TRBJ2-7; D unresolved. This CDR3 has 13 amino acids. Trimming removed 6 bases at V and 2 bases at J, with 11 bases between. In germline, CDR1 is LNHDA, CDR2 SQIVND (reference sequence). The CDR3 nucleotides read TGTGCCAGTAGCAGAGTAGGGACCTACGAGCAGTACTTC. The encoded protein is CASSRVGTYEQYF.